This T cell receptor (beta chain) was captured by sequencing in a study of OX40 agonist ivuxolimab in advanced cancers. Study results and caveats: Fewer expanded clones were found on average in CD4+ than in CD8+ T cells.

Comment on this clone: Its specificity is unknown.

Method: immunoSEQ multiplex PCR; TCRdb's copy keeps in-frame clones and lacks some. The table shows under 90,000 clones, with 93% occurring only once. Sequencing was performed on CD4+ or CD8+ T cells sorted from blood, taken in a trial of the OX40 agonist ivuxolimab. This clonotype originated in an adult with an advanced solid tumor such as melanoma, head and neck, liver or kidney cancer.

CDR3 nucleotide sequence: TGTGCCAGCACCTATAGCGGCGGATCCTACGAGCAGTACTTC. Amino acid sequence: CASTYSGGSYEQYF. The rearrangement joins TRBV27 to TRBJ2-7, with TRBD2 as a possible D gene (6 bases). CDR1 is MNHEY and CDR2 is SMNVEV in the germline V gene (reference sequence). V lost 7 bases and J 1 base, leaving 14 bases between the germline ends. This CDR3 region has 14 residues.